One and the same sample provided the 18 T cell receptor beta chains below, sequenced in a study of T cell responses to AZD1222 COVID-19 vaccine. Repertoires were generated with immunoSEQ multiplex PCR, while TCRdb's copy carries only in-frame clones and drops some. This table holds approximately 150,000 clones, 90% to 95% found once. Sequenced here: peripheral blood, sampled on day 0 of AZD1222 vaccination. These receptor sequences come from an adult in good health.

The CDR3 spells CASSYQTGPLFF. Here the CDR3 DNA reads TGTGCCAGCAGTTACCAGACAGGACCCCTGTTTTTT. The chain combines TRBV6-5 with TRBJ1-4; possible D gene TRBD1, 6 bases. CDR1 and CDR2 (germline): MNHEY, SVGAGI. Trimming left V 2 bases short and J 14 bases short, with 12 bases between. The CDR3 is 12 amino acids.

This chain links TRBV27 with TRBJ2-7; tentatively, D is TRBD2 (5 bases). From germline, CDR1 is MNHEY and CDR2 SMNVEV (reference sequence). Deletions cut 3 bases from V and 2 bases from J, with 14 bases between. The length of the CDR3 is 15 residues. The CDR3 DNA reads TGTGCCAGCAGTTTGGCCGGGGAAGGAGCCTACGAGCAGTACTTC. Its translation: CASSLAGEGAYEQYF.

CDR3 bases: TGTGCCAGCGGACTAGCGGGAGGGATTACCGGGGAGCTGTTTTTT. It translates to CASGLAGGITGELFF. The chain couples TRBV7-9 to TRBJ2-2, with 15 bases that match TRBD2. Trimming removed 8 bases from V and 5 bases from J; junction bases left unmatched: 3. Germline V gives CDR1 SEHNR, CDR2 FQNEAQ (reference sequence). The CDR3 sequence is 15 residues long.

The genes are TRBV5-4 and TRBJ2-1; TRBD2 matches at 9 bases. The V and J ends lost 3 bases and 5 bases, in that order; junction bases with no gene match: 12. CDR3 length equals 17 residues. The germline V gene encodes CDR1 SGHNT and CDR2 YYREEE (reference sequence). The CDR3 DNA follows: TGTGCCAGCAGCTCGGCCATCGGACTAGCGCGAGACAATGAGCAGTTCTTC. As protein: CASSSAIGLARDNEQFF.

The J gene is TRBJ2-3, the V gene TRBV24-1; D unresolved. This CDR3 is built from 17 residues. Germline V gives CDR1 KGHDR, CDR2 SFDVKD. V gave up 5 bases and J gave up 4 bases, with 21 bases separating them. The chain's CDR3 is CATSAPLGRVGADTQYF. The CDR3 DNA is TGTGCCACCAGTGCCCCTTTGGGTCGTGTTGGCGCAGATACGCAGTATTTT.

CDR3 loop: CASSLVARRATNEKLFF. The CDR3 coding sequence is TGTGCCAGCAGCTTAGTAGCTAGGCGGGCAACTAATGAAAAACTGTTTTTT. J is TRBJ1-4 and V is TRBV11-2, with D unresolved. V was trimmed by 1 base and J by 0 bases, leaving 12 bases between them. CDR1 is SGHAT, CDR2 FQNNGV, per germline. The CDR3 extends over 17 amino acids.

The chain employs TRBV7-9 and TRBJ2-7, with D hard to call. From germline, CDR1 is SEHNR and CDR2 FQNEAQ (reference sequence). The V gene lost 6 bases and the J gene lost 0 bases, with 9 bases spanning the gap. CDR3 size: 13 residues. The CDR3 DNA is TGTGCCAGCAGGTCTCCGAGCTCCTACGAGCAGTACTTC. Amino acids: CASRSPSSYEQYF.

This sequence joins TRBV28 and TRBJ1-5; maybe TRBD1 (5 bases). Trimming removed 5 bases at V and 0 bases at J, with 11 bases between. Germline V lookup: CDR1 MDHEN, CDR2 SYDVKM. This CDR3 has 15 residues. The CDR3 DNA reads as TGTGCCAGCAGTGCGGGACCGGATAGCAATCAGCCCCAGCATTTT. Translating it yields CASSAGPDSNQPQHF.

V gene TRBV6-2 or TRBV6-3 combines with J gene TRBJ2-1; D unresolved. This CDR3 contains 18 residues. Germline lookup yields CDR1 MNHEY and CDR2 SVGEGT. Trimming pared 0 bases from V and 0 bases from J, leaving 15 bases between. The CDR3 reads CASSYSRLAGFSYNEQFF. The CDR3 DNA reads as TGTGCCAGCAGTTACTCGAGATTAGCTGGATTCTCCTACAATGAGCAGTTCTTC.

The V call is TRBV10-3, the J call TRBJ1-5; possibly TRBD1 for D (5 bases). CDR1 ENHRY and CDR2 SYGVKD come from the germline V gene. Between the trimmed V and J ends, which lost 2 bases and 1 base, there was a span of 9 bases. CDR3 length: 15 amino acids. This CDR3 is CAISEGTESNQPQHF. CDR3 in DNA: TGTGCCATCAGTGAGGGGACCGAGAGCAATCAGCCCCAGCATTTT.

The chain couples TRBV3-1 (or the pseudogene TRBV3-2) to TRBJ2-2; 10 bases align to TRBD2. The CDR3 length is 17 residues. CDR1 and CDR2 from the germline V gene are LGHDT and YNNKEL (reference sequence). J was trimmed by 5 bases and V by 0 bases; bases with no gene match: 6. CDR3 nucleotides: TGTGCCAGCAGCCAAGACTGGCTAGCGGGAGTGACCGGGGAGCTGTTTTTT. Encoded protein: CASSQDWLAGVTGELFF.

The chain recombines TRBV5-6 with TRBJ1-2; D is undetermined. Germline-derived CDR1 and CDR2 are SGHDT and YYEEEE. The CDR3 has 13 residues. Trimming took 3 bases from V and 8 from J, leaving 14 bases between them. Written as DNA, the CDR3 is TGTGCCAGCAGCTCCTTCGAGTCCGCGGGCTACACCTTC. Residues: CASSSFESAGYTF. Full variable domain (outside the CDR3, taken from reference TRBV5-6 and TRBJ1-2): DAGVTQSPTHLIKTRGQQVTLRCSPKSGHDTVSWYQQALGQGPQFIFQYYEEEERQRGNFPDRFSGHQFPNYSSELNVNALLLGDSALYLCASSSFESAGYTFGSGTRLTVV.

This rearrangement joins TRBV7-2 to TRBJ2-7; 9 nucleotides match TRBD2. CDR1 is SGHTA and CDR2 is FQGNSA in the germline V gene. The ends lost 1 base at V and 7 bases at J; junction bases unmatched: 8. The CDR3 totals 15 residues. The CDR3 DNA follows: TGTGCCAGCAGCTTAGAGCTAGCGGGATGGGCTGAGCAGTACTTC. Amino acid sequence: CASSLELAGWAEQYF. The full variable domain, in which reference TRBV7-2 and TRBJ2-7 provide the parts outside the CDR3, is GAGVSQSPSNKVTEKGKDVELRCDPISGHTALYWYRQSLGQGLEFLIYFQGNSAPDKSGLPSDRFSAERTGGSVSTLTIQRTQQEDSAVYLCASSLELAGWAEQYFGPGTRLTVT.

The rearrangement uses TRBV6-5 and TRBJ2-7; 9 nucleotides line up with TRBD1. With V trimmed by 7 bases and J by 6 bases, 10 bases remained unmatched. The germline CDR1 and CDR2 sequences are MNHEY and SVGAGI. The CDR3 loop spans 14 amino acids. CDR3 protein: CASMTETGGGEQYF. The CDR3 bases are TGTGCCAGCATGACCGAGACAGGGGGAGGCGAGCAGTACTTC.

This rearrangement joins TRBV3-1 (or the pseudogene TRBV3-2) to TRBJ1-5, with D unclear. V was cut by 2 bases and J by 6 bases, with 8 bases left in between. Germline V gene data show CDR1 as LGHDT and CDR2 as YNNKEL (reference sequence). The CDR3 has 13 amino acids. CDR3 nucleotide sequence: TGTGCCAGCAGCCAAACATCAGGTCAGCCCCAGCATTTT. Its protein is CASSQTSGQPQHF.

The CDR3, as DNA: TGTGCCAGTAGAGAACAGGGAACAAGTGAAGCTTTCTTT. This sequence encodes CASREQGTSEAFF. The chain joins TRBV19 to TRBJ1-1, with D perhaps TRBD1 (6 bases). The CDR3 consists of 13 residues. The V gene's germline CDR1 is LNHDA and CDR2 SQIVND (reference sequence). V was clipped by 6 bases and J by 7 bases, with 15 bases between them.

The chain is built from TRBV19 and TRBJ2-1; maybe TRBD1 (5 bases). This CDR3 contains 15 residues. Germline loops: CDR1 LNHDA, CDR2 SQIVND (reference sequence). Trimming took 6 bases from V and 2 from J, leaving 14 bases between them. The chain's CDR3 is CASRIDSEAYNEQFF. For the CDR3, the DNA is TGTGCCAGTAGAATCGACAGCGAAGCCTACAATGAGCAGTTCTTC.

V is TRBV15 and J is TRBJ1-4; 8 bases are a match to TRBD1. Germline V CDR1 and CDR2: LNHNV, YYDKDF (reference sequence). Unmatched junction bases numbered 13, after V lost 4 bases and J lost 3 bases. The CDR3 contains 18 residues. The CDR3, as DNA: TGTGCCACCAGCAAAACCCCGGGGGCAGGGGGCGCTAATGAAAAACTGTTTTTT. It translates to CATSKTPGAGGANEKLFF.